A selection of T cell receptor beta chains follows, all from one sample in a study of cytomegalovirus exposure and HLA in healthy donors. Some clones are missing from TCRdb's copy, which holds only in-frame ones; the method was immunoSEQ multiplex PCR. The sample contains about 80,000 clones, more than 75% of which appear only once. The sequencing input was PBMCs. Every receptor here comes from a woman aged 45-65 years in good health and CMV-seropositive. Both conserved end residues are part of each CDR3. A D gene is named only where the DNA matches it firmly. Size is omitted from some rows. Given values are once, few, many or a class for expanded clones.

>-|-|TRBJ1-3|TRBV13
TGTGCCAGCAGCTTAGGCCTCAGGGCCGTACGCTCTGGAAACACCATATATTTT
CASSLGLRAVRSGNTIYF
>TRBD1|once|TRBJ1-6|TRBV7-9
TGTGCCAGCAGCCTATGGACAGGCGCAAATTCACCCCTCCACTTT
CASSLWTGANSPLHF
>-|-|TRBJ1-4|TRBV30
TGTGCCTGGAGTGTCCTTGGGGCAGTTGATGAAAAACTGTTTTTT
CAWSVLGAVDEKLFF
>TRBD1|-|TRBJ1-4|TRBV5-4
TGTGCCAGCAGCTCCGGGACAGGGCGCCTCGGTAATGAAAAACTGTTTTTT
CASSSGTGRLGNEKLFF
>TRBD2|few|TRBJ2-5|TRBV7-2
TGTGCCAGCAGCTGGGCGGGGGGGCCGGGAAAGACCCAGTACTTC
CASSWAGGPGKTQYF
>TRBD2|-|TRBJ2-3|TRBV19
TGTGCCACCGCGGCTAGCGGAGGCACAGATACGCAGTATTTT
CATAASGGTDTQYF
>-|-|TRBJ1-1|TRBV20-1
TGCAGTGTCTCTGAAGCTTTCTTT
CSVSEAFF
>TRBD1|-|TRBJ2-3|TRBV6-5
TGTGCCAGCAGTGTAGGACAGGGACCAGATACGCAGTATTTT
CASSVGQGPDTQYF
>-|once|TRBJ1-6|TRBV5-1
TGCGCCAGCAGCTTAACATTACAGGGTTCCTATAATTCACCCCTCCACTTT
CASSLTLQGSYNSPLHF
>-|-|TRBJ2-7|TRBV14
TGTGCCAGCAGCCATACTTACACAGGCGAGCAGTACTTC
CASSHTYTGEQYF
>TRBD1|-|TRBJ2-3|TRBV14
TGTGCCAGCAGCCCCCGGGACAGGGGGACAGATACGCAGTATTTT
CASSPRDRGTDTQYF
>TRBD2|-|TRBJ2-1|TRBV27
TGTGCCAGCACCCGATGGACTAGCGGGTACAATGAGCAGTTCTTC
CASTRWTSGYNEQFF
>-|-|TRBJ2-7|TRBV19
TGTGCCAGTAGTAAGCCTAACTTCTACGAGCAGTACTTC
CASSKPNFYEQYF
>TRBD1|-|TRBJ2-7|TRBV7-9
TGTGCCAGCAGCCCCGGGACAGGGGGCCGGTACGAGCAGTACTTC
CASSPGTGGRYEQYF
>TRBD1|-|TRBJ1-6|TRBV19
TGTGCCAGTAGTCACAGGGGGAGTAACTCACCCCTCCACTTT
CASSHRGSNSPLHF
>TRBD2|-|TRBJ2-7|TRBV10-3
TGTGCCATTGGACTTCCGCCCGGGGGGGAGCAGTACTTC
CAIGLPPGGEQYF
>-|-|TRBJ2-7|TRBV29-1
TGCAGCGTAGCAACAGACAGGCACTACGAGCAGTACTTC
CSVATDRHYEQYF
>TRBD2|-|TRBJ2-1|TRBV6-6
TGTGCCAGCAGTGCCCTAGCGGGAAGGCAGTTCTTC
CASSALAGRQFF
>-|-|TRBJ2-7|TRBV27
TGTGCCAGCAGTTTGTCGACAAACTACGAGCAGTACTTC
CASSLSTNYEQYF
>-|-|TRBJ1-6|TRBV6-1
TGTGCCAGCAGTGTCCCGCAGGGGCCCCTTGGAAGTAATTCACCCCTCCACTTT
CASSVPQGPLGSNSPLHF
>-|few|TRBJ1-1|TRBV7-9
TGTTCCAGCAGCTTAGCGACCGGGGTCATGAACACTGAAGCTTTCTTT
CSSSLATGVMNTEAFF
>-|-|TRBJ1-6|TRBV5-4
TGTGCCAGCAGCTCGGACAGTAATTCACCCCTCCACTTT
CASSSDSNSPLHF
>TRBD1|-|TRBJ2-1|TRBV19
TGTGCCAGAGCGACAGGGGTGGAGGATAATGAGCAGTTCTTC
CARATGVEDNEQFF
>-|-|TRBJ1-1|TRBV11-3
TGTGCCAGCAGCTTAGAGGACAGACCGCTGAACACTGAAGCTTTCTTT
CASSLEDRPLNTEAFF
>-|-|TRBJ1-2|TRBV7-8
TGTGCCAGCAGCCCCCTATGGGAGGGAGGCTACACCTTC
CASSPLWEGGYTF